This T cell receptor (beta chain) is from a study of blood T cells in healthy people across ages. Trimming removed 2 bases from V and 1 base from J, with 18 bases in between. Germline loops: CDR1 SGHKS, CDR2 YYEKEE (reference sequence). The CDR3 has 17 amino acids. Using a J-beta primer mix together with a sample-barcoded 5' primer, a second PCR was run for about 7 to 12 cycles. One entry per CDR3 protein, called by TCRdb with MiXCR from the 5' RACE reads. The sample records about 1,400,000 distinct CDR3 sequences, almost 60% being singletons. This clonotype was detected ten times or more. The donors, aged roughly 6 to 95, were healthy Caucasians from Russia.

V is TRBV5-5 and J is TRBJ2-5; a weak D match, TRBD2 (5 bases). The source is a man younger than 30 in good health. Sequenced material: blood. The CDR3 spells CASSFNRGWAPQETQYF. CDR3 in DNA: TGTGCCAGCAGCTTTAATCGGGGTTGGGCACCCCAAGAGACCCAGTACTTC.